These 21 T cell receptor beta chains were all obtained from the same sample, sequenced in a study of blood T cell repertoires in COVID-19. Sequencing used immunoSEQ multiplex PCR; TCRdb keeps in-frame clones, though not all of them. Of 440,000 or so clones in the sample, approximately 90% were seen once. Sequencing was performed on peripheral blood. These receptors were taken from a woman aged 40 to 55 with COVID-19, enrolled during active disease.

V and J are TRBV6-4 and TRBJ2-3, with 7 bases aligning to TRBD2. CDR3 length: 15 amino acids. CDR1 is MRHNA and CDR2 is SNTAGT in the germline V gene. V lost 6 bases and J lost 0; bases outside the gene matches: 6. DNA of the CDR3: TGTGCCAGCAGCAGAACACTAGCGAGCACAGATACGCAGTATTTT. The encoded protein is CASSRTLASTDTQYF.

This chain uses TRBV9 with TRBJ1-2, with D possibly TRBD1 on 5 matching bases. This CDR3 is 15 amino acids long. V lost 3 bases and J lost 8, with 20 bases in between. Germline values: CDR1 SGDLS, CDR2 YYNGEE. The CDR3 region is CASSAGGPPAGGYTF. In DNA, the CDR3 is TGTGCCAGCAGCGCCGGGGGACCACCCGCGGGGGGCTACACCTTC.

V gene TRBV18 combines with J gene TRBJ2-5, with D possibly TRBD2 on 6 matching bases. Germline V gene data show CDR1 as KGHSH and CDR2 as LQKENI. Trimming pared 11 bases from V and 4 bases from J, leaving 11 bases between. This CDR3 spans 11 amino acids. The DNA of the CDR3 is TGTGCCGCGGGGAGGTCAGAGACCCAGTACTTC. It translates to CAAGRSETQYF.

V and J are TRBV5-1 and TRBJ2-5; 10 nucleotides agree with TRBD1. The junction had 3 bases not matched to a gene; V was cut back by 1 base and J by 3 bases. Germline lookup yields CDR1 SGHRS and CDR2 YFSETQ. The CDR3 sequence is 15 residues long. For the CDR3, the DNA is TGCGCCAGCAGCTTGACCGGGACAGGGGAAGAGACCCAGTACTTC. Encoded protein: CASSLTGTGEETQYF.

The genes are TRBV5-1 and TRBJ2-5, with 10 bases matching TRBD2. The CDR3 runs 15 residues. Germline loops: CDR1 SGHRS, CDR2 YFSETQ. With 4 bases clipped from V and 3 bases from J, the junction kept 6 bases outside the gene matches. In DNA form, the CDR3 reads TGCGCCAGCAGCGTAACCGGGACTAGCGAAGAGACCCAGTACTTC. Amino acids: CASSVTGTSEETQYF.

This chain links TRBV5-1 with TRBJ2-2, with a weak D call TRBD2 (5 bases). The CDR3 loop spans 15 amino acids. The V gene lost 4 bases and the J gene lost 6 bases, with 16 bases spanning the gap. CDR1 SGHRS and CDR2 YFSETQ come from the germline V gene. The chain's CDR3 is CASSTEVGGAGELFF. As DNA, the CDR3 is TGCGCCAGCAGCACGGAGGTCGGTGGGGCCGGGGAGCTGTTTTTT.

The chain links TRBV12-3 or TRBV12-4 to TRBJ1-1, with D hard to call. The CDR3 runs to 13 residues. V gave up 3 bases and J gave up 5 bases, with 10 bases separating them. The CDR3 DNA is TGTGCCAGCAGTTTCGGTACGGGGACTGAAGCTTTCTTT. The encoded protein is CASSFGTGTEAFF.

Note on this clone: Other DNA sequences within the sample encode an identical CDR3. The chain links TRBV5-1 to TRBJ2-2, with TRBD1 matching over 9 bases. The germline gives CDR1 SGHRS, CDR2 YFSETQ. The CDR3 has 16 amino acids. V was pared by 0 bases and J by 2 bases, with 2 bases of the junction left unmatched. This CDR3 is CASSLAGQGNTGELFF. CDR3 bases: TGCGCCAGCAGCTTGGCGGGACAGGGAAACACCGGGGAGCTGTTTTTT.

This rearrangement joins TRBV6-5 to TRBJ1-2, with 7 bases fitting TRBD1. Trimming removed 2 bases from V and 6 bases from J; junction bases left unmatched: 6. This CDR3 is 14 amino acids long. CDR1 MNHEY and CDR2 SVGAGI come from the germline V gene. CDR3 sequence: CASSYTDRRNGYTF. The CDR3, as DNA: TGTGCCAGCAGTTACACGGACAGGAGGAATGGCTACACCTTC.

This chain links TRBV28 with TRBJ1-2; D call uncertain. With 7 bases removed from V and 2 bases from J, the gap between germline ends came to 8 bases. The CDR3 totals 12 residues. The germline gives CDR1 MDHEN, CDR2 SYDVKM. CDR3 amino acids: CASMGSNYGYTF. CDR3 in DNA: TGTGCCAGCATGGGCAGCAACTATGGCTACACCTTC.

The chain couples TRBV29-1 to TRBJ2-7; 8 bases map to TRBD2. Per the germline V gene, CDR1 is SQVTM and CDR2 is ANQGSEA. J was trimmed by 7 bases and V by 5 bases; bases with no gene match: 16. The CDR3 totals 15 residues. The CDR3 spells CSVRASGSGYGEQYF. The CDR3 nucleotides read TGCAGCGTTCGAGCGAGCGGGAGTGGATACGGTGAGCAGTACTTC.

This clone has just a few counts. The chain couples TRBV5-4 to TRBJ1-1, with D maybe TRBD1 (5 bases). Trimming took 3 bases from V and 0 from J, leaving 15 bases between them. CDR3 length equals 16 residues. In germline, CDR1 is SGHNT, CDR2 YYREEE (reference sequence). CDR3: CASSSGLLWVNTEAFF. The CDR3 DNA follows: TGTGCCAGCAGCTCGGGACTTCTTTGGGTGAACACTGAAGCTTTCTTT.

This clone was observed a single time. The chain joins TRBV19 to TRBJ1-5; 8 bases agree with TRBD1. CDR1 and CDR2 (germline): LNHDA, SQIVND (reference sequence). V shed 7 bases and J 4 bases; nucleotides not matched to a gene: 6. The CDR3 loop spans 14 amino acids. The CDR3 nucleotides read TGTGCCAGTAAAGGGGGGACAGGAAATCAGCCCCAGCATTTT. Residues: CASKGGTGNQPQHF.

On this clone: Other DNA sequences in the sample encode the same CDR3. This rearrangement joins TRBV2 to TRBJ1-1; 10 bases match TRBD1. V trimming: 6 bases; J trimming: 4 bases; junction bases outside the gene matches: 2. Germline-derived CDR1 and CDR2 are SNHLY and FYNNEI. The CDR3 totals 13 residues. The CDR3 DNA follows: TGTGCCAGCAGCCGGACAGGGGGCACTGAAGCTTTCTTT. Translating it yields CASSRTGGTEAFF.

This sequence joins TRBV2 and TRBJ1-5, with D tentatively TRBD1 (6 bases). This CDR3 region has 13 residues. V dropped 8 bases and J dropped 5 bases, with 13 bases sitting between them. Germline V gene lookup returns CDR1 SNHLY and CDR2 FYNNEI. The CDR3 sequence: CASSQGLDQPQHF. CDR3 nucleotides: TGTGCCAGCTCACAGGGTTTAGATCAGCCCCAGCATTTT.

The rearrangement uses TRBV7-2 and TRBJ2-1; TRBD2 aligns across 14 bases. From germline, CDR1 is SGHTA and CDR2 FQGNSA. The V gene end was trimmed by 0 bases and the J gene end by 6 bases; junction bases not matched to a gene: 10. This CDR3 contains 19 residues. The DNA for the CDR3 is TGTGCCAGCAGCTTAGCGCGAGGACTAGCGGGAGGAATTAGCAATGAGCAGTTCTTC. Amino acids: CASSLARGLAGGISNEQFF.

Only one count was recorded for this clone. V gene TRBV12-3 or TRBV12-4 combines with J gene TRBJ1-1, with D uncertain. The V end was cut by 8 bases, the J end by 5 bases, with 9 bases between. This CDR3 comprises 11 residues. CDR3 DNA sequence: TGTGCCAGCCCGGAGGGAACTGAAGCTTTCTTT. Amino acids: CASPEGTEAFF.

This clone was seen once. The chain links TRBV7-2 to TRBJ1-3; 9 bases map to TRBD1. The CDR3 extends over 17 amino acids. Germline V CDR1 and CDR2: SGHTA, FQGNSA. After removal of 3 bases from V and 0 bases from J, the junction contained 6 bases not matched to a gene. In DNA form, the CDR3 reads TGTGCCAGCAGCTTTTTGGGGACAGGGCGCTCTGGAAACACCATATATTTT. Amino acids: CASSFLGTGRSGNTIYF.

This chain links TRBV2 with TRBJ1-1; 8 bases are a match to TRBD1. Germline CDR1 SNHLY, CDR2 FYNNEI. The CDR3 is 12 residues long. The ends lost 7 bases at V and 7 bases at J; junction bases unmatched: 5. The CDR3: CASTGQGSEAFF. CDR3 DNA sequence: TGTGCCAGCACAGGACAGGGTAGTGAAGCTTTCTTT.

The rearrangement uses TRBV23-1 and TRBJ2-1, with 7 bases matching TRBD1. TRBV23-1 is treated as an ORF (open reading frame) with a function not yet certain. V shed 2 bases and J 4 bases; nucleotides not matched to a gene: 8. This CDR3 contains 16 residues. CDR3 nucleotides: TGCGCCAGCAGTCAACCGGACAGGTACCGGTACAATGAGCAGTTCTTC. Translation: CASSQPDRYRYNEQFF.

This clone was seen a few times. The gene calls are TRBV28 and TRBJ2-2; weak D call: TRBD2 (6 bases). The CDR3 has 15 residues. Germline lookup yields CDR1 MDHEN and CDR2 SYDVKM. The V end was cut by 11 bases, the J end by 2 bases, with 18 bases between. This CDR3 is CAATTGTPNTGELFF. The CDR3, as DNA: TGTGCCGCTACAACCGGGACTCCTAACACCGGGGAGCTGTTTTTT.